The 9 T cell receptor beta chains below come from one sample, sequenced in a study of blood T cell repertoires in COVID-19 (dated by TCRdb to the early 2020s). The receptor library was made with the immunoSEQ multiplex PCR assay. The table was pulled from immuneACCESS by TCRdb, which kept in-frame rearrangements only. Such tables lose some clones; where checked, under half of the loss comes from unresolved V genes, and the rest has no known cause. The sample records roughly 330,000 clones, around 86% of which are singletons. Of the sample, roughly a tenth is held by the ten largest clones. Sequencing was carried out using PBMCs or T cells enriched from blood (not recorded which). The receptor set was obtained from a woman younger than 35 who had recovered from COVID-19.

The chain couples TRBV30 to TRBJ1-2, with 9 bases matching TRBD1. CDR3 size: 16 residues. V was clipped by 2 bases and J by 2 bases; unmatched bases: 9. Per germline, CDR1 GTSNPN and CDR2 SVGIG (reference sequence). CDR3 loop: CAWSLPRGQGNYGYTF. The CDR3 DNA reads TGTGCCTGGAGTCTTCCGAGGGGACAGGGAAACTATGGCTACACCTTC.

This rearrangement joins TRBV30 to TRBJ1-4; the D is unclear. The CDR3 is made up of 15 amino acids. V was clipped by 0 bases and J by 6 bases, with 14 bases between them. CDR1 and CDR2 from the germline V gene are GTSNPN and SVGIG (reference sequence). The CDR3 nucleotides read TGTGCCTGGAGTGTTCCCGACGGAGGCTATGAAAAACTGTTTTTT. Protein product: CAWSVPDGGYEKLFF.

The rearrangement joins TRBV5-1 to TRBJ2-7; 8 nucleotides align to TRBD1. The J segment lost 3 bases and the V segment lost 2 bases, leaving 4 bases of the junction unmatched. The V gene's germline CDR1 is SGHRS and CDR2 YFSETQ. The CDR3 contains 14 residues. The CDR3 nucleotides are TGCGCCAGCAGCTTCGGGACAGGACTCTACGAGCAGTACTTC. Protein: CASSFGTGLYEQYF.

The J gene is TRBJ2-3, the V gene TRBV28; TRBD1 might be the D (5 bases). V lost 2 bases and J lost 15, with 18 bases in between. Germline assignment: CDR1 MDHEN and CDR2 SYDVKM. The CDR3 loop spans 13 amino acids. In DNA, the CDR3 is TGTGCCAGCAGTTTAAGCAGCAGGGTAGGCGGCTATTTT. Translating gives CASSLSSRVGGYF.

V gene TRBV5-1 combines with J gene TRBJ2-7; 11 bases agree with TRBD1. The trim removed 3 bases at V and 5 bases at J, leaving 4 bases unmatched. This CDR3 comprises 14 residues. The V gene's germline CDR1 is SGHRS and CDR2 YFSETQ. CDR3 region: CASSSGQGVDEQYF. The CDR3 DNA follows: TGCGCCAGCAGCTCGGGACAGGGGGTGGACGAGCAGTACTTC.

This chain joins TRBV11-2 and TRBJ2-3; tentatively, D is TRBD2 (5 bases). The CDR3 length is 13 residues. V dropped 5 bases and J dropped 5 bases, with 11 bases sitting between them. Germline lookup yields CDR1 SGHAT and CDR2 FQNNGV. The CDR3 coding sequence is TGTGCCAGCAGCAATGTGGGAGTAGATACGCAGTATTTT. It yields the protein CASSNVGVDTQYF.

This clone was seen just once. The genes are TRBV6-5 and TRBJ1-1, with 9 bases lining up with TRBD1. The CDR3 is made up of 15 amino acids. V shed 5 bases, J shed 8 bases, and the junction held 12 bases outside the gene matches. Per the germline V gene, CDR1 is MNHEY and CDR2 is SVGAGI. The CDR3 spells CASSKSFGTGPEAFF. CDR3 nucleotide sequence: TGTGCCAGCAGTAAAAGTTTCGGGACAGGGCCCGAAGCTTTCTTT.

The CDR3 DNA sequence: TGTGCCACCAGTTCTGACAGGGGGCGGACTGAAGCTTTCTTT. Translation gives CATSSDRGRTEAFF. J is TRBJ1-1 and V is TRBV15; 10 bases align to TRBD1. The ends lost 6 bases at V and 5 bases at J; junction bases unmatched: 6. Germline assignment: CDR1 LNHNV and CDR2 YYDKDF (reference sequence). The CDR3 covers 14 residues.

The rearrangement joins TRBV5-6 to TRBJ2-3; 15 nucleotides line up with TRBD2. The junction had 4 bases not matched to a gene; V was cut back by 4 bases and J by 4 bases. Germline V gene data show CDR1 as SGHDT and CDR2 as YYEEEE. The CDR3 sequence is 16 residues long. The CDR3 DNA reads TGTGCCAGCAGCGGCGGGACTAGCGGGAGGTCAGATACGCAGTATTTT. It translates to CASSGGTSGRSDTQYF.